Included here is one T cell receptor (beta chain) sequence, with context. Its target antigen remains unknown. No base quality information exists; no much larger clone differs at one position. The sample comes from a study of T cell responses to AZD1222 COVID-19 vaccine (dated by TCRdb to about 2021). About the full investigation: AZD1222 recipients with second doses at about 4 weeks or about 12 weeks were pooled, because spike-specific TCR depth and breadth did not differ between schedules. TCR sequencing was performed for roughly 250 trial participants, of whom roughly 200 were given two doses of AZD1222 and around 26 were given two doses of MenACWY control vaccine. Enrollment into the trials was organized by age into subgroups of 18-55, 56-69 and 70-plus years, and those subgroups contained 148, 28 and 57 TCR-sequenced participants, respectively.

The CDR3 regions of human TCRbeta chains were analyzed by immunosequencing. The paper's data handling went like this. TCRs in the repertoires were compared against a reference library of SARS-CoV-2-specific TCRs that had been generated with the MIRA antigen-specificity platform. Breadth meant the fraction of unique TCRs that were SARS-CoV-2-associated, whereas depth meant the fraction of total T cells that were SARS-CoV-2-associated. Using the MIRA data, each spike-specific TCR was assigned both to the spike region to which the TCR was reactive and to a CD4 or CD8 class. Log10-transformed breadth and depth values were compared by one-way ANOVA with Sidak's multiple comparisons tests. TCRdb mirrors the immuneACCESS table, restricted to in-frame sequences. Some clones are absent from its copies; in checked studies, under half trace to an unresolved V gene, and the reason for the others is unknown. V and J calls and clone size are as listed in that table; D and trimming were resolved from the DNA. The sample profile shows around 120,000 clones; about 90% of them were found once. In total, the top ten clones hold around 14% of the sample.

Unmatched junction bases come to 7, with V trimmed by 1 base and J by 4 bases. The CDR3 contains 17 residues, cysteine and phenylalanine counted. Only the CDR3 DNA is retained, 51 bases long and in frame from the first base. Looking up the germline V gene yields CDR1 SGHTA and CDR2 FQGNSA. Study-wide findings and limitations: Epitopes outside the regions mutated in the B.1.351 and B.1.1.7 variants were reportedly recognized by nearly half of the unique spike-specific TCRs. After two AZD1222 doses, both the breadth and the depth of spike-specific TCRs were significantly higher than at day 0 and than in MenACWY recipients. Participants were mostly white British, with more females than males. The authors suggested clonal diversity may have been underestimated. The 56-69-year group was small, and its depth increase did not reach significance, likely because of low power. Only five or six AZD1222 recipients were SARS-CoV-2 seropositive at baseline, limiting conclusions about previously exposed vaccinees. Because no samples from the day 14 peak response were available, repertoires could be characterized only after the peak T cell response. Vaccine-associated CD4 TCRs spanned the whole spike protein, with dominant responses in regions 160-218 and 743-854.

Interpreted using the paper, the time point label stands for: baseline before first vaccination. Vaccinee samples were obtained from the UK trials COV001 and COV002, which included a single-blind randomized controlled phase 2/3 trial of AZD1222 (ChAdOx1 nCoV-19) in healthy adults. Trial participant PBMC samples were collected at day 0 and day 28 after the second dose for TCRbeta chain sequencing. The sequence was obtained from an adult in good health. The input for sequencing was peripheral blood, taken on day 0 of AZD1222 vaccination. Rearrangement joined TRBV7-2 to TRBJ2-5; 12 central nucleotides agree with TRBD2. The CDR3 is CASSLELAGGGGETQYF. The DNA sequence follows: TGTGCCAGCAGCTTAGAGCTAGCGGGAGGGGGAGGAGAGACCCAGTACTTC.